This paragraph covers one TCR beta chain sequence. The antigen is unknown. Use of 60 Vbeta and 13 Jbeta primers characterized the PCR. Clones were sequenced by immunoSEQ multiplex PCR, and TCRdb holds only the in-frame ones, with some missing. The sample lists about 110,000 clones; roughly 68% were seen once. All the people who gave samples were healthy bone marrow donors. The data belong to a study of cytomegalovirus exposure and HLA in healthy donors. General observations from the study: Researchers reported in a later analysis that common viral pathogens appeared linked to several top clusters. Certain sequence variants were highly shared and formed a cluster, and this cluster was likely a sequencing artifact. Both high specificity and high sensitivity reportedly marked the classifier's diagnosis of cytomegalovirus status.

The CDR3 totals 13 residues. CDR1 is WSHSY and CDR2 is SAAADI in the germline V gene. The J segment lost 2 bases and the V segment lost 7 bases, leaving 3 bases of the junction unmatched. Source material: PBMCs. The chain carries TRBV10-2 and TRBJ1-1; 8 positions match TRBD1. The receptor comes from a woman in her thirties in good health and CMV-seronegative. The CDR3 coding sequence is TGCGCCAGCAAGGACAGGGTTAACACTGAAGCTTTCTTT. As protein: CASKDRVNTEAFF.